The 26 T cell receptor beta chains below were found in one sample sequenced in a study of cytomegalovirus exposure and HLA in healthy donors. Primers: 60 Vbeta forward and 13 Jbeta reverse. This table comes from immunoSEQ multiplex PCR, and its TCRdb copy is limited to in-frame clones, with some not included. In the table there are 80,000 to 100,000 clones, 81% of which are singletons. The sequenced material came from PBMCs. These receptors were obtained from a middle-aged man in good health and CMV-seropositive.

The chain is built from TRBV25-1 and TRBJ1-1; D is perhaps TRBD1 (5 bases). V was clipped by 5 bases and J by 8 bases, with 15 bases between them. This CDR3 spans 13 amino acids. The V gene's germline CDR1 is MGHDK and CDR2 SYGVNS. CDR3 bases: TGTGCCAGCAGTCCCCTGGGGCAGCTGGAAGCTTTCTTT. Encoded protein: CASSPLGQLEAFF.

This chain links TRBV11-1 with TRBJ2-5; TRBD1 matches at 7 bases. The last part of the DNA fits TRBJ2-7 better; the J call may be wrong. The CDR3 loop spans 16 amino acids. From germline, CDR1 is SGHAT and CDR2 FQDESV (reference sequence). The CDR3 sequence: CASSSRKGGRGYEQYF. Written as DNA, the CDR3 is TGTGCCAGCAGCTCCCGAAAAGGGGGCCGTGGGTACGAGCAGTACTTC.

The J gene is TRBJ2-7, the V gene TRBV1; the table names TRBD2, a call not compared with the DNA. TRBV1 is a listed pseudogene. The CDR3 totals 19 residues. DNA of the CDR3: TGCACCAGCAGCCAAGATCCGGTGGGGCGGGAGTACGGGTCCTACGAGCAGTACTTC. This codes for CTSSQDPVGREYGSYEQYF.

This chain uses TRBV27 with TRBJ1-1; 7 positions match TRBD1. Germline lookup yields CDR1 MNHEY and CDR2 SMNVEV (reference sequence). The CDR3 loop spans 15 amino acids. The V segment lost 5 bases and the J segment 1 base; nucleotides outside the gene matches: 7. The CDR3 protein is CASSIQGGWNTEAFF. The CDR3 DNA reads TGTGCCAGCAGTATCCAGGGGGGATGGAACACTGAAGCTTTCTTT.

This clone was detected only a few times. J is TRBJ1-3 and V is TRBV10-3, with 8 bases lining up with TRBD1. The CDR3 loop spans 13 amino acids. After removal of 6 bases from V and 2 bases from J, the junction contained 0 bases not matched to a gene. Germline V gene data show CDR1 as ENHRY and CDR2 as SYGVKD. CDR3 protein: CAIRQGAGNTIYF. Here the CDR3 DNA reads TGTGCCATCAGACAGGGGGCTGGAAACACCATATATTTT.

V is TRBV28 and J is TRBJ2-7; D ambiguous. V dropped 4 bases and J dropped 2 bases, with 12 bases sitting between them. This CDR3 is 14 amino acids long. Germline V CDR1 and CDR2: MDHEN, SYDVKM. For the CDR3, the DNA is TGTGCCAGCAGTTCCACCGAGAGTGCCTACGAGCAGTACTTC. Its protein is CASSSTESAYEQYF.

The chain is built from TRBV5-1 and TRBJ2-7; D is undetermined. Germline CDR1 and CDR2: SGHRS and YFSETQ. The CDR3 is 13 amino acids. Trimming pared 2 bases from V and 0 bases from J, leaving 6 bases between. The CDR3 sequence: CASSLASSYEQYF. The CDR3 nucleotides read TGCGCCAGCAGCTTAGCTAGCTCCTACGAGCAGTACTTC.

The chain couples TRBV4-2 to TRBJ1-6; D gene ambiguous. The CDR3 runs 14 residues. The V and J ends lost 0 bases and 7 bases respectively, with 7 bases between them. Germline values: CDR1 LGHNA, CDR2 YNFKEQ. This CDR3 is CASSQDQNNSPLHF. CDR3 DNA sequence: TGTGCCAGCAGCCAAGATCAGAACAATTCACCCCTCCACTTT.

With regard to this clone: One end of the junction fails to match germline, which may point to a read error. The rearrangement uses TRBV5-6 and TRBJ2-7, with 7 bases fitting TRBD1. CDR3 size: 14 residues. CDR1 is SGHDT, CDR2 YYEEEE, per germline. The CDR3 DNA reads TGTGTCAGCAGTTACCGGGACAGTCCCTACGAGCAGTACTTC. Protein product: CVSSYRDSPYEQYF. The full variable domain, its missing parts supplied by reference TRBV5-6 and TRBJ2-7, is DAGVTQSPTHLIKTRGQQVTLRCSPKSGHDTVSWYQQALGQGPQFIFQYYEEEERQRGNFPDRFSGHQFPNYSSELNVNALLLGDSALYLCVSSYRDSPYEQYFGPGTRLTVT.

V usage is TRBV27 and J usage is TRBJ1-2; TRBD1 might be the D (5 bases). The ends were cut back, 6 bases at V and 5 bases at J, with 16 bases in the middle. This CDR3 region has 14 residues. The germline CDR1 and CDR2 sequences are MNHEY and SMNVEV (reference sequence). CDR3 region: CASREGRGFYGYTF. For the CDR3, the DNA is TGTGCCAGCAGGGAGGGACGGGGGTTTTATGGCTACACCTTC.

V is TRBV28 and J is TRBJ2-5; 8 bases align to TRBD2. Gene TRBJ2-7 matches the end of the DNA better, so the J call may be wrong. This CDR3 has 14 amino acids. Per germline, CDR1 MDHEN and CDR2 SYDVKM. The CDR3 reads CASLGREGTYEQYF. The CDR3 DNA sequence: TGTGCCAGCCTTGGCCGGGAGGGGACCTACGAGCAGTACTTC.

The chain combines TRBV30 with TRBJ1-4; D may be TRBD1 (6 bases). This CDR3 spans 12 amino acids. The V and J ends lost 4 bases and 17 bases respectively, with 20 bases between them. Germline CDR1 reads GTSNPN; CDR2 reads SVGIG (reference sequence). For the CDR3, the DNA is TGTGCCTGGAACTCCGGGACACCGTTTCTTTTTTTT. Encoded protein: CAWNSGTPFLFF. Looking up the rest from reference TRBV30 and TRBJ1-4 gives the full variable domain: SQTIHQWPATLVQPVGSPLSLECTVEGTSNPNLYWYRQAAGRGLQLLFYSVGIGQISSEVPQNLSASRPQDRQFILSSKKLLLSDSGFYLCAWNSGTPFLFFGSGTQLSVL.

V and J are TRBV12-5 and TRBJ2-5; D is possibly TRBD2 (5 bases). Germline values: CDR1 LGHNT, CDR2 FRNRAP. This CDR3 is 12 amino acids long. The V gene lost 5 bases and the J gene lost 5 bases, with 9 bases spanning the gap. CDR3 protein: CASGTRRETQYF. CDR3 in DNA: TGTGCTAGTGGTACCCGGAGGGAGACCCAGTACTTC.

V usage is TRBV19 and J usage is TRBJ1-4; D possibly corresponds to TRBD1 (5 bases). The CDR3 is 15 amino acids. Germline loops: CDR1 LNHDA, CDR2 SQIVND (reference sequence). Trimming cost V 7 bases and J 0 bases, with 12 bases left between them. Written as DNA, the CDR3 is TGTGCCAGTACACGGGGGGACGCAACTAATGAAAAACTGTTTTTT. Encoded protein: CASTRGDATNEKLFF.

This sequence joins TRBV15 and TRBJ2-7; 7 bases fit TRBD1. Germline CDR1 and CDR2: LNHNV and YYDKDF (reference sequence). The ends lost 0 bases at V and 4 bases at J; junction bases unmatched: 3. CDR3 size: 14 residues. CDR3 in DNA: TGTGCCACCAGCAGAGACCGGGGACAGTACGAGCAGTACTTC. Translated, it gives CATSRDRGQYEQYF.

This clone was seen once. The chain recombines TRBV18 with TRBJ2-1; TRBD2 agrees at 8 bases. The CDR3 has 14 amino acids. V dropped 3 bases and J dropped 7; count of bases not matched to a gene: 5. Germline V gene lookup returns CDR1 KGHSH and CDR2 LQKENI. For the CDR3, the DNA is TGTGCCAGCTCACCTGGGGCTAGCGGGAATGAGCAGTTCTTC. Its protein product is CASSPGASGNEQFF.

Of note for this clone: Additional DNA sequences in this sample encode the identical CDR3. The chain employs TRBV7-2 and TRBJ1-5; no reliable D call. Looked up from germline, CDR1 is SGHTA and CDR2 is FQGNSA. CDR3 length: 15 residues. The germline V and J ends were trimmed by 5 bases and 11 bases, with 22 bases remaining between them. DNA of the CDR3: TGTGCCAGCAGCCTCGAAACGGGGTCCCCTGCGGCCCAGCATTTT. It codes for CASSLETGSPAAQHF.

Worth noting for this clone: Other DNA sequences in the sample encode the same CDR3. The CDR3 DNA follows: TGTGCCAGTAGCCCCAGGGGGGCCCCTGAAGCTTTCTTT. This translates into CASSPRGAPEAFF. The V call is TRBV19, the J call TRBJ1-1, with 7 bases fitting TRBD1. The CDR3 consists of 13 residues. Germline values: CDR1 LNHDA, CDR2 SQIVND (reference sequence). J was trimmed by 6 bases and V by 6 bases; bases with no gene match: 7.

This chain connects TRBV6-1 to TRBJ2-1; a possible D gene is TRBD2 (5 bases). The germline V gene encodes CDR1 MNHNS and CDR2 SASEGT. The CDR3 extends over 16 amino acids. The V gene lost 4 bases and the J gene lost 0 bases, with 13 bases spanning the gap. Here the CDR3 DNA reads TGTGCCAGCAGTGTTGGACTCACGAGCTCCTACAATGAGCAGTTCTTC. Its protein is CASSVGLTSSYNEQFF.

The rearrangement links TRBV11-2 to TRBJ2-7; D might be TRBD1 (5 bases). Trimming removed 3 bases at V and 6 bases at J, with 12 bases between. The germline CDR1 and CDR2 sequences are SGHAT and FQNNGV. CDR3 length: 13 residues. CDR3 nucleotide sequence: TGTGCCAGCAGCTTCCTTGGGGCTGGCGAGCAGTACTTC. Translation: CASSFLGAGEQYF.

The CDR3 loop is CASSSRGGDGNTIYF. The CDR3, as DNA: TGTGCCAGCAGCTCTAGAGGGGGGGATGGAAACACCATATATTTT. The rearrangement joins TRBV11-2 to TRBJ1-3; D might be TRBD1 (6 bases). CDR3 length: 15 amino acids. Germline V lookup: CDR1 SGHAT, CDR2 FQNNGV. V was clipped by 4 bases and J by 3 bases, with 13 bases between them.

This chain uses TRBV19 with TRBJ2-7; tentatively, D is TRBD1 (6 bases). CDR1 and CDR2 from the germline V gene are LNHDA and SQIVND (reference sequence). V was pared by 3 bases and J by 2 bases, with 23 bases between. The CDR3 totals 18 residues. The CDR3 coding sequence is TGTGCCAGTAGTATTATACGAGAGGAGAGGGGGATCCCCTACGAGCAGTACTTC. The encoded protein is CASSIIREERGIPYEQYF.

The V gene is TRBV30, the J gene TRBJ2-3; 7 bases fit TRBD2. Unmatched junction bases numbered 10, after V lost 8 bases and J lost 5 bases. The length of the CDR3 is 13 residues. Germline V gene sequence: CDR1 GTSNPN, CDR2 SVGIG (reference sequence). Here the CDR3 DNA reads TGTGCCGGGGGGAGCGGGATGGTAGATACGCAGTATTTT. This sequence encodes CAGGSGMVDTQYF. Full variable domain (remainder filled in from reference TRBV30 and TRBJ2-3): SQTIHQWPATLVQPVGSPLSLECTVEGTSNPNLYWYRQAAGRGLQLLFYSVGIGQISSEVPQNLSASRPQDRQFILSSKKLLLSDSGFYLCAGGSGMVDTQYFGPGTRLTVL.

About this clone itself: Other DNA variants within this sample encode the same CDR3. This chain links TRBV11-3 with TRBJ2-7; D is perhaps TRBD2 (6 bases). Germline CDR1 and CDR2: SGHNT and YENEEA. This CDR3 has 13 amino acids. The ends were cut back, 2 bases at V and 3 bases at J, with 8 bases in the middle. For the CDR3, the DNA is TGTGCCAGCAGCTTATCCGGGGGCTACGAGCAGTACTTC. This encodes CASSLSGGYEQYF.

The chain joins TRBV6-1 to TRBJ1-1, with D perhaps TRBD1 (6 bases). The CDR3 sequence is 13 residues long. V shed 6 bases and J shed 1 base, with 9 bases lying between them. Germline assignment: CDR1 MNHNS and CDR2 SASEGT. Here the CDR3 reads CASRVQGNTEAFF. The DNA of the CDR3 is TGTGCCAGCAGAGTACAGGGGAACACTGAAGCTTTCTTT.

The rearrangement links TRBV6-6 to TRBJ2-2; TRBD1 is a possible D gene (6 bases). V gave up 0 bases and J gave up 5 bases, with 10 bases separating them. This CDR3 has 15 amino acids. Germline V CDR1 and CDR2: MNHNY, SVGAGI (reference sequence). The chain's CDR3 is CASSYSSGETGELFF. DNA of the CDR3: TGTGCCAGCAGTTACTCATCAGGGGAAACCGGGGAGCTGTTTTTT.